This T cell receptor beta chain was retrieved from a study of long-term antiretroviral therapy in people with HIV. The V segment lost 4 bases and the J segment 0 bases; nucleotides outside the gene matches: 11. Germline assignment: CDR1 GTSNPN and CDR2 SVGIG (reference sequence). The CDR3 has 17 amino acids. Survey-level resolution applied to immunoSEQ assay v3.0. Using immunoSEQ multiplex PCR, the repertoire was profiled, and TCRdb retains in-frame clones only, with some absent. The sample includes tens of thousands of clones, under 90% seen only once; the top ten take 7.5% to 10%. Each contributor possessed a minimum of one pre-ART and a minimum of two post-ART PBMC samples. On this clone: Antigen specificity is unknown.

Whole-study findings and limits: From about 2003 to 2017, blood was obtained, possibly while participants received older ART regimens. Patients on ART gained diversity, which nonetheless stayed below transplant donor controls.

The receptor was derived from a man in his fifties with HIV. The starting material was unsorted PBMCs, obtained at the start of antiretroviral therapy. The chain carries TRBV30 and TRBJ2-4; 8 bases line up with TRBD1. The CDR3 sequence is CAWTLSGQEIAKNIQYF. The CDR3 DNA follows: TGTGCCTGGACCCTCTCGGGACAGGAAATAGCCAAAAACATTCAGTACTTC. Filled out from reference TRBV30 and TRBJ2-4, the complete variable domain reads SQTIHQWPATLVQPVGSPLSLECTVEGTSNPNLYWYRQAAGRGLQLLFYSVGIGQISSEVPQNLSASRPQDRQFILSSKKLLLSDSGFYLCAWTLSGQEIAKNIQYFGAGTRLSVL.